The clone carrying this T cell receptor beta chain was recorded a few times. The data were obtained in a study of blood T cell repertoires in COVID-19. Study details: T cells, B-cell-depleted T cells, or PBMCs supplied cDNA or gDNA.

CDR1 and CDR2 (germline): MNHEY, SMNVEV (reference sequence). With 8 bases removed from V and 4 bases from J, the gap between germline ends came to 17 bases. The CDR3 loop spans 15 amino acids. As originally analysed: Nucleated cell counts were estimated from reference gene primer amplification. Some clones are missing from TCRdb's copy, which holds only in-frame ones; the method was immunoSEQ multiplex PCR. The V and J calls and clone size come from that table; D and trimming were worked out from the DNA. The sample includes approximately 70,000 clones, approximately 77% seen only once; the top ten take 0.83%.

The receptor comes from a woman in her seventies with acute or convalescent COVID-19. The rearrangement joins TRBV27 to TRBJ2-2; tentatively, D is TRBD2 (5 bases). Sample: peripheral blood. The CDR3 nucleotides are TGTGCCAGCGGGAGATCCCAACCGAGCACCGGGGAGCTGTTTTTT. Residues: CASGRSQPSTGELFF.